These 26 T cell receptor beta chains came from one sample sequenced in a study of blood T cell repertoires in COVID-19. The data were produced by immunoSEQ multiplex PCR, yet TCRdb's version contains in-frame clones alone and is incomplete. The sample holds tens of thousands of clones; about 91% are singletons and the top ten take 7.5% to 10%. The sequencing sample was made of peripheral blood. Every receptor here comes from a woman aged 70-85 years with acute or convalescent COVID-19.

The rearrangement uses TRBV4-2 and TRBJ1-3, with D unresolved. Between the trimmed V and J ends, which lost 1 base and 4 bases, there was a span of 11 bases. CDR3 length: 15 amino acids. Germline lookup yields CDR1 LGHNA and CDR2 YNFKEQ. In DNA, the CDR3 is TGTGCCAGCAGCCAAGCCCTAAGTTTAGGAAACACCATATATTTT. Its translation: CASSQALSLGNTIYF.

The CDR3 protein is CASSQTGVNEKLFF. Here the CDR3 DNA reads TGTGCCAGCAGTCAGACAGGAGTAAATGAAAAACTGTTTTTT. The chain couples TRBV28 to TRBJ1-4; the D gene is possibly TRBD1 (6 bases). CDR1 MDHEN and CDR2 SYDVKM come from the germline V gene. Trimming removed 5 bases from V and 5 bases from J, with 12 bases in between. The CDR3 contains 14 residues. Based on the CDR3 plus reference TRBV28 and TRBJ1-4, the full variable domain is DVKVTQSSRYLVKRTGEKVFLECVQDMDHENMFWYRQDPGLGLRLIYFSYDVKMKEKGDIPEGYSVSREKKERFSLILESASTNQTSMYLCASSQTGVNEKLFFGSGTQLSVL.

The chain recombines TRBV11-1 with TRBJ2-1, with 7 bases that match TRBD2. Trimming removed 3 bases from V and 0 bases from J; junction bases left unmatched: 5. The CDR3 extends over 16 amino acids. Germline CDR1 reads SGHAT; CDR2 reads FQDESV (reference sequence). The CDR3 nucleotides are TGTGCCAGCAGCTTGGCCGGCGGGAGCTCCTACAATGAGCAGTTCTTC. Its protein is CASSLAGGSSYNEQFF.

V gene TRBV27 combines with J gene TRBJ2-3, with TRBD2 matching over 9 bases. Trimming removed 2 bases from V and 3 bases from J; junction bases left unmatched: 3. CDR3 length: 15 amino acids. Germline CDR1 is MNHEY and CDR2 is SMNVEV (reference sequence). CDR3 in DNA: TGTGCCAGCAGTTTAACCGGACTAGCGACAGATACGCAGTATTTT. It codes for CASSLTGLATDTQYF.

The V call is TRBV27, the J call TRBJ2-1; no reliable D call. The V gene lost 3 bases and the J gene lost 7 bases, with 10 bases spanning the gap. Germline CDR1 MNHEY, CDR2 SMNVEV (reference sequence). This CDR3 is built from 13 residues. The CDR3 bases are TGTGCCAGCAGTTTTTTGCTGCGTAATGAGCAGTTCTTC. Amino acids: CASSFLLRNEQFF.

J is TRBJ2-7 and V is TRBV9; D unclear. Germline CDR1 and CDR2: SGDLS and YYNGEE. The CDR3 length is 14 residues. V shed 0 bases and J shed 3 bases, with 10 bases lying between them. This CDR3 reads CASSVGSRDYEQYF. In nucleotides, the CDR3 is TGTGCCAGCAGCGTAGGGTCCCGCGACTACGAGCAGTACTTC.

J is TRBJ2-4 and V is TRBV15, with TRBD1 identical over 9 bases. Germline CDR1 is LNHNV and CDR2 is YYDKDF (reference sequence). The CDR3 is 18 residues long. The J segment lost 3 bases and the V segment lost 5 bases, leaving 14 bases of the junction unmatched. The CDR3 DNA reads as TGTGCCACCAGCTCTCCCCATACAGGGGGCTATGGCAAAAACATTCAGTACTTC. Its translation: CATSSPHTGGYGKNIQYF.

This chain links TRBV2 with TRBJ2-1; possible D gene TRBD2, 5 bases. The V end was cut by 4 bases, the J end by 8 bases, with 15 bases between. The length of the CDR3 is 14 residues. The germline gives CDR1 SNHLY, CDR2 FYNNEI. CDR3 protein: CASSVGLARDEQFF. The CDR3 nucleotides read TGTGCCAGCAGTGTTGGGCTAGCCCGCGATGAGCAGTTCTTC.

The V gene is TRBV19, the J gene TRBJ2-3; 10 nucleotides agree with TRBD2. V lost 5 bases and J lost 0; bases outside the gene matches: 8. The germline CDR1 and CDR2 sequences are LNHDA and SQIVND (reference sequence). This CDR3 is built from 17 residues. The CDR3 here is CASSQRRTSGSTDTQYF. The CDR3 DNA reads TGTGCCAGTAGTCAAAGAAGGACTAGCGGTAGCACAGATACGCAGTATTTT.

The chain has TRBV19 and TRBJ2-3, with D hard to call. This CDR3 is built from 15 residues. In germline, CDR1 is LNHDA, CDR2 SQIVND (reference sequence). The V end lost 3 bases, the J end lost 0 bases, and 10 bases lay between the germline ends. The CDR3 loop reads CASSMKQTSTDTQYF. In nucleotides, the CDR3 is TGTGCCAGTAGTATGAAACAAACGAGCACAGATACGCAGTATTTT. The whole variable domain, remainder taken from reference TRBV19 and TRBJ2-3, is DGGITQSPKYLFRKEGQNVTLSCEQNLNHDAMYWYRQDPGQGLRLIYYSQIVNDFQKGDIAEGYSVSREKKESFPLTVTSAQKNPTAFYLCASSMKQTSTDTQYFGPGTRLTVL.

The V gene is TRBV19, the J gene TRBJ2-1; D possibly corresponds to TRBD2 (6 bases). V shed 7 bases and J shed 3 bases, with 16 bases lying between them. Germline CDR1 LNHDA, CDR2 SQIVND (reference sequence). The CDR3 runs to 15 residues. Here the CDR3 reads CASMKEGAGYNEQFF. The DNA of the CDR3 is TGTGCCAGTATGAAGGAGGGAGCTGGCTACAATGAGCAGTTCTTC.

This chain uses TRBV24-1 with TRBJ2-2, with D possibly TRBD2 on 6 matching bases. The length of the CDR3 is 17 residues. V lost 0 bases, J lost 4 bases, and 14 bases lay in between. Germline CDR1 reads KGHDR; CDR2 reads SFDVKD. The DNA for the CDR3 is TGTGCCACCAGTGATTTGCACGTTCAGGGAGGCACCGGGGAGCTGTTTTTT. Its translation: CATSDLHVQGGTGELFF.

The chain combines TRBV2 with TRBJ1-5, with 10 bases that match TRBD1. V lost 5 bases to trimming and J lost 4 bases; unmatched junction nucleotides: 2. This CDR3 is built from 14 residues. From germline, CDR1 is SNHLY and CDR2 FYNNEI. The CDR3 reads CASSRQGANQPQHF. DNA of the CDR3: TGTGCCAGCAGTAGACAGGGGGCGAATCAGCCCCAGCATTTT.

This rearrangement joins TRBV30 to TRBJ1-5; D gene ambiguous. Germline V gene data show CDR1 as GTSNPN and CDR2 as SVGIG (reference sequence). CDR3 length equals 16 residues. The V gene lost 0 bases and the J gene lost 3 bases, with 15 bases spanning the gap. The CDR3, as DNA: TGTGCCTGGAGTGTAGCGGGCGGGAGATACAATCAGCCCCAGCATTTT. This encodes CAWSVAGGRYNQPQHF.

V gene TRBV28 combines with J gene TRBJ1-6; possible D gene TRBD1, 6 bases. Trimming pared 8 bases from V and 8 bases from J, leaving 25 bases between. The CDR3 has 17 amino acids. CDR1 and CDR2 from the germline V gene are MDHEN and SYDVKM. DNA of the CDR3: TGTGCCAGCCAGAGAAGAGCGAATTCAAGGGGGTATTCACCCCTCCACTTT. This sequence encodes CASQRRANSRGYSPLHF.

The chain has TRBV19 and TRBJ2-4, with 9 bases that match TRBD2. The germline gives CDR1 LNHDA, CDR2 SQIVND (reference sequence). Trimming cost V 8 bases and J 6 bases; bases outside gene matches: 14. This CDR3 has 16 amino acids. CDR3 amino acids: CASGHGGRAFVNIQYF. The CDR3, as DNA: TGTGCCAGTGGACATGGCGGGAGGGCATTTGTAAACATTCAGTACTTC.

The chain combines TRBV5-1 with TRBJ2-1, with 7 bases matching TRBD1. Per the germline V gene, CDR1 is SGHRS and CDR2 is YFSETQ. The V and J ends lost 2 bases and 4 bases, in that order; junction bases with no gene match: 6. The CDR3 extends over 15 amino acids. The CDR3 sequence: CASSLGGQTYNEQFF. CDR3 DNA: TGCGCCAGCAGCTTAGGGGGACAGACTTACAATGAGCAGTTCTTC. Using reference TRBV5-1 and TRBJ2-1 for the parts outside the CDR3, the full variable domain is KAGVTQTPRYLIKTRGQQVTLSCSPISGHRSVSWYQQTPGQGLQFLFEYFSETQRNKGNFPGRFSGRQFSNSRSEMNVSTLELGDSALYLCASSLGGQTYNEQFFGPGTRLTVL.

The CDR3 is CASSPPVGGETQYF. The CDR3 DNA reads as TGTGCCAGCAGTCCCCCCGTGGGGGGAGAGACCCAGTACTTC. The V call is TRBV28, the J call TRBJ2-5; D might be TRBD2 (6 bases). V was trimmed by 5 bases and J by 4 bases, leaving 14 bases between them. Germline lookup yields CDR1 MDHEN and CDR2 SYDVKM. The CDR3 is 14 amino acids.

The V and J genes are TRBV5-1 and TRBJ2-1, with 9 positions matching TRBD1. This CDR3 spans 14 amino acids. Trimming cost V 3 bases and J 5 bases; bases outside gene matches: 3. CDR1 is SGHRS and CDR2 is YFSETQ in the germline V gene. The CDR3 DNA reads as TGCGCCAGCAGCTCGGACAGGGGCGACAATGAGCAGTTCTTC. This encodes CASSSDRGDNEQFF.

The chain recombines TRBV30 with TRBJ2-6; TRBD1 matches 9 bases. With V trimmed by 5 bases and J by 1 base, 9 bases remained unmatched. The germline V gene encodes CDR1 GTSNPN and CDR2 SVGIG (reference sequence). CDR3 length equals 17 residues. The CDR3 region has the DNA TGTGCCTGGTCCCGGGACAGGGACCCTTCTGGGGCCAACGTCCTGACTTTC. Its protein product is CAWSRDRDPSGANVLTF.

The chain carries TRBV4-2 and TRBJ2-5, with D perhaps matching TRBD1 (6 bases). The CDR3 consists of 15 residues. The V end was cut by 2 bases, the J end by 1 base, with 11 bases between. Germline V lookup: CDR1 LGHNA, CDR2 YNFKEQ. Here the CDR3 DNA reads TGTGCCAGCAGCCAACTGAGGGGGAGCCAAGAGACCCAGTACTTC. Its translation: CASSQLRGSQETQYF.

V gene TRBV3-1 (or the pseudogene TRBV3-2) combines with J gene TRBJ1-2, with D unresolved. CDR3 length: 14 residues. V lost 0 bases and J lost 4, with 9 bases in between. CDR1 is LGHDT and CDR2 is YNNKEL in the germline V gene (reference sequence). CDR3 coding DNA: TGTGCCAGCAGCCAAGATGCGTTTAGCTATGGCTACACCTTC. Its translation: CASSQDAFSYGYTF.

This chain joins TRBV7-9 and TRBJ2-7; D may be TRBD2 (6 bases). This CDR3 has 14 residues. V was trimmed by 5 bases and J by 5 bases, leaving 16 bases between them. The germline V gene has CDR1 SEHNR and CDR2 FQNEAQ (reference sequence). CDR3 DNA: TGTGCCAGCAGCATCCTGGACCGGGGGAACGAGCAGTACTTC. Its protein product is CASSILDRGNEQYF.

The V gene is TRBV12-3 or TRBV12-4, the J gene TRBJ2-5; D perhaps matches TRBD2 (5 bases). V was trimmed by 4 bases and J by 5 bases, leaving 11 bases between them. This CDR3 is 13 amino acids long. CDR3 DNA sequence: TGTGCCAGCAGTTGGAGAGGGTTGGAGACCCAGTACTTC. Protein sequence: CASSWRGLETQYF.

This clone was counted only a few times. The CDR3 region is CASSFRQGAAGELFF. In DNA form, the CDR3 reads TGCGCCAGCAGCTTTCGACAGGGGGCTGCCGGGGAGCTGTTTTTT. The V gene is TRBV5-1, the J gene TRBJ2-2; TRBD1 aligns across 10 bases. CDR1 is SGHRS, CDR2 YFSETQ, per germline. V trimming: 2 bases; J trimming: 6 bases; junction bases outside the gene matches: 4. The CDR3 loop spans 15 amino acids.

This clone was seen just once. The chain employs TRBV28 and TRBJ2-3, with 13 positions matching TRBD2. From germline, CDR1 is MDHEN and CDR2 SYDVKM. This CDR3 comprises 15 residues. Trimming at V came to 6 bases and at J to 3 bases, leaving 3 bases not matched to a gene. The CDR3 coding sequence is TGTGCCAGCAGCTGGACTAGCGGGAGTACAGATACGCAGTATTTT. Protein product: CASSWTSGSTDTQYF.